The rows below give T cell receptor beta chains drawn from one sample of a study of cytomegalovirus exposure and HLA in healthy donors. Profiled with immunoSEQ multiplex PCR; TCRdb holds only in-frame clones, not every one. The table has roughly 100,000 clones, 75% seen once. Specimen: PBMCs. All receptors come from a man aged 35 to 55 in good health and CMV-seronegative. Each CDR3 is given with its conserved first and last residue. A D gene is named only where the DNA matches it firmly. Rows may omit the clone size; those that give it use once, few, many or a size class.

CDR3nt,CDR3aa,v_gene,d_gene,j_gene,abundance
TGTGCCAGTAGTATAGACCAGGGGGCAACTAATGAAAAACTGTTTTTT,CASSIDQGATNEKLFF,TRBV19,TRBD1,TRBJ1-4,.
TGTGCCAGCGAAAACAGGGGCCAAGAGACCCAGTACTTC,CASENRGQETQYF,TRBV2,TRBD1,TRBJ2-5,.
TGCAGCGTTGATACAGGGGGCTCCTACGAGCAGTACTTC,CSVDTGGSYEQYF,TRBV29-1,TRBD1,TRBJ2-7,.
TGTGCCAGCAGCTTGAGGCGGGAGGACGAGCAGTACTTC,CASSLRREDEQYF,TRBV7-9,TRBD2,TRBJ2-7,.
TGTGCCAGCAGGGATACCAGGACAGGGGACTACGAGCAGTACTTC,CASRDTRTGDYEQYF,TRBV6-6,TRBD1,TRBJ2-7,.
TGTTCCAGCAGCTTAGGCAGTGGGACACGCCGGGCCGAGCAGTACTTC,CSSSLGSGTRRAEQYF,TRBV7-9,.,TRBJ2-7,.
TGTGCCAGTAGTATGATTGGACAGGGGGGCCGGGAGACCCAGTACTTC,CASSMIGQGGRETQYF,TRBV19,TRBD1,TRBJ2-5,.
TGCGCCAGCAGCGAGAGGACAGGTGGGAACACTGAAGCTTTCTTT,CASSERTGGNTEAFF,TRBV5-1,TRBD1,TRBJ1-1,.
TGCGCCAGCAGCTCCGGGACTAGCGGGACGGATACGCAGTATTTT,CASSSGTSGTDTQYF,TRBV4-1,TRBD2,TRBJ2-3,.
TGTGCCAGTAACGCAGGGGCAAGAGAGACCCAGTACTTC,CASNAGARETQYF,TRBV19,.,TRBJ2-5,.
TGTGCCACCAAGGACAGGGTGAACACTGAAGCTTTCTTT,CATKDRVNTEAFF,TRBV19,TRBD1,TRBJ1-1,.
TGTGCCAGCAGCCAAGATGGAGAAGGGCGCGGGGCCAAAAACATTCAGTACTTC,CASSQDGEGRGAKNIQYF,TRBV4-2,.,TRBJ2-4,few
TGTGCCAGCAGTTATCGGGGACAATCCCCGTTCTTC,CASSYRGQSPFF,TRBV6-5,.,TRBJ2-1,few
TGCGCCAGCAGTGGCCTACTCCCCCACGAGCAGTACTTC,CASSGLLPHEQYF,TRBV10-1,.,TRBJ2-7,.